This entry concerns a single TCR beta chain. This entry belongs to a study of control samples from healthy donors and cancer patients. Sequencing was performed with immunoSEQ multiplex PCR; in TCRdb, only in-frame clones are kept and a portion is missing. The table includes about 170,000 clones, about 94% detected once. This CDR3 is built from 15 residues. Germline CDR1 and CDR2: MNHEY and SVGAGI. Trimming removed 5 bases at V and 0 bases at J, with 11 bases between. Sequencing was done on a sample of blood. The sequence came from an older woman in good health. The rearrangement links TRBV6-5 to TRBJ2-1, with D possibly matching TRBD1 (6 bases). The CDR3 nucleotides read TGTGCCAGCAGTACTCCGACAGGCTCCTACAATGAGCAGTTCTTC. Amino acid sequence: CASSTPTGSYNEQFF.